Below are 20 T cell receptor beta chains sequenced from a single sample in a study of cytomegalovirus exposure and HLA in healthy donors. Researchers ran the PCR with 60 Vbeta and 13 Jbeta primers. Generated by immunoSEQ multiplex PCR, the TCRdb table keeps only in-frame clones and is missing some. This listing includes 55,000 to 65,000 clones. Material: PBMCs. Source of these receptors: a woman in her late teens or twenties in good health and CMV-seronegative.

The genes are TRBV19 and TRBJ1-1, with D hard to call. V lost 3 bases, J lost 6 bases, and 8 bases lay in between. The CDR3 is 12 amino acids. CDR1 is LNHDA and CDR2 is SQIVND in the germline V gene (reference sequence). CDR3 DNA: TGTGCCAGTAGTATTCGAGGGTCTGAAGCTTTCTTT. Protein sequence: CASSIRGSEAFF.

This sequence joins TRBV7-2 and TRBJ2-3; D may be TRBD2 (6 bases). Germline V gene data show CDR1 as SGHTA and CDR2 as FQGNSA. V was shortened by 1 base and J by 8 bases, with 19 bases between the two germline ends. The CDR3 extends over 16 amino acids. The DNA of the CDR3 is TGTGCCAGCAGCTTAGTGGACTGGGGGGAAGAGGGTACGCAGTATTTT. Translating gives CASSLVDWGEEGTQYF.

Of note for this clone: This sample also contains other DNA sequences that code for the same CDR3. The chain combines TRBV5-4 with TRBJ1-1, with D unclear. Between the trimmed V and J ends, which lost 0 bases and 0 bases, there was a span of 12 bases. This CDR3 region has 16 residues. The V gene's germline CDR1 is SGHNT and CDR2 YYREEE (reference sequence). The CDR3 region is CASSLGGEELNTEAFF. The CDR3, as DNA: TGTGCCAGCAGCTTGGGCGGCGAGGAGCTGAACACTGAAGCTTTCTTT. Drawing the rest from reference TRBV5-4 and TRBJ1-1, the complete variable domain is ETGVTQSPTHLIKTRGQQVTLRCSSQSGHNTVSWYQQALGQGPQFIFQYYREEENGRGNFPPRFSGLQFPNYSSELNVNALELDDSALYLCASSLGGEELNTEAFFGQGTRLTVV.

The genes are TRBV2 and TRBJ2-7; weak D call: TRBD2 (6 bases). The CDR3 loop spans 11 amino acids. V gave up 11 bases and J gave up 0 bases, with 8 bases separating them. The V gene's germline CDR1 is SNHLY and CDR2 FYNNEI. The CDR3: CAGGTSYEQYF. In DNA form, the CDR3 reads TGTGCCGGCGGGACCTCCTACGAGCAGTACTTC.

The chain couples TRBV14 to TRBJ2-1, with 7 positions matching TRBD2. CDR3 length: 15 residues. J lost 12 bases, V lost 1 base, and 12 bases had no gene match. Germline V CDR1 and CDR2: SGHDN, FVKESK. This CDR3 is CASSQGGSVRVTQFF. CDR3 nucleotide sequence: TGTGCCAGCAGCCAAGGCGGGAGCGTCCGTGTGACGCAGTTCTTC.

The rearrangement links TRBV27 to TRBJ2-7, with 10 bases that match TRBD2. J was trimmed by 2 bases and V by 4 bases; bases with no gene match: 5. Germline CDR1 MNHEY, CDR2 SMNVEV (reference sequence). The length of the CDR3 is 15 residues. The DNA of the CDR3 is TGTGCCAGCAGTTACACTAGCGGGGCTCCCTACGAGCAGTACTTC. Amino acid sequence: CASSYTSGAPYEQYF.

The chain has TRBV6-5 and TRBJ2-7, with 9 bases matching TRBD2. CDR1 is MNHEY, CDR2 SVGAGI, per germline. The V and J ends lost 4 bases and 4 bases, in that order; junction bases with no gene match: 8. This CDR3 has 15 residues. The CDR3 sequence: CASSSTGTSRYEQYF. The CDR3 bases are TGTGCCAGCAGTTCCACCGGGACTAGCAGATACGAGCAGTACTTC.

This chain uses TRBV7-9 with TRBJ2-2; TRBD2 might be the D (6 bases). CDR3 length: 15 amino acids. The V gene's germline CDR1 is SEHNR and CDR2 FQNEAQ (reference sequence). The V end lost 5 bases, the J end lost 5 bases, and 15 bases lay between the germline ends. The CDR3 reads CASSRTDAGTGELFF. The CDR3, as DNA: TGTGCCAGCAGCCGGACGGATGCGGGAACCGGGGAGCTGTTTTTT.

The chain uses TRBV5-6 and TRBJ1-5; 8 nucleotides align to TRBD1. The CDR3 contains 16 residues. Per the germline V gene, CDR1 is SGHDT and CDR2 is YYEEEE. The trim removed 3 bases at V and 1 base at J, leaving 6 bases unmatched. The CDR3: CASSSLDRGSNQPQHF. As DNA, the CDR3 is TGTGCCAGCAGCTCCCTAGACAGGGGAAGCAATCAGCCCCAGCATTTT.

The chain has TRBV7-3 and TRBJ1-1; no clear D. The CDR3 loop spans 22 amino acids. The germline V gene has CDR1 SGHTA and CDR2 FQGTGA. Trimming removed 6 bases at V and 3 bases at J, with 38 bases between. The CDR3 spells CASSPWVPRTLRAQMKDTEAFF. The CDR3 coding sequence is TGTGCCAGCAGTCCCTGGGTACCTCGGACTTTACGGGCCCAAATGAAGGACACTGAAGCTTTCTTT.

As concerns this clone: Sequence at one end of the junction differs from germline and may be a read error. The rearrangement links TRBV10-1 to TRBJ1-2; D may be TRBD1 (5 bases). In germline, CDR1 is WNHNN, CDR2 SYGVQD (reference sequence). This CDR3 has 13 residues. This CDR3 reads CASSESVGNRMNF. Here the CDR3 DNA reads TGCGCCAGCAGTGAGTCAGTGGGGAACAGGATGAACTTC.

This chain connects TRBV9 to TRBJ1-1; weak D call: TRBD1 (5 bases). The CDR3 consists of 12 residues. V shed 3 bases and J shed 13 bases, with 16 bases lying between them. Looked up from germline, CDR1 is SGDLS and CDR2 is YYNGEE. The DNA of the CDR3 is TGTGCCAGCAGCGGGCAGGACACGCAATTTTTCTTT. Its protein is CASSGQDTQFFF.

The chain joins TRBV19 to TRBJ1-5, with TRBD1 matching over 11 bases. In germline, CDR1 is LNHDA, CDR2 SQIVND (reference sequence). This CDR3 has 12 amino acids. For the CDR3, the DNA is TGTGCAGGGGGGACAGGGGGTCAGCCCCAGCATTTT. Translating gives CAGGTGGQPQHF.

This rearrangement joins TRBV19 to TRBJ2-1; 10 positions match TRBD2. The CDR3 sequence is 14 residues long. Germline CDR1 and CDR2: LNHDA and SQIVND (reference sequence). V was clipped by 6 bases and J by 5 bases; unmatched bases: 4. Here the CDR3 DNA reads TGTGCCAGTAGCCTTAGCGGGAGGAACAATGAGCAGTTCTTC. This gives the protein CASSLSGRNNEQFF.

V gene TRBV6-5 combines with J gene TRBJ1-6; maybe TRBD1 (5 bases). The CDR3 is 15 amino acids. Germline V gene sequence: CDR1 MNHEY, CDR2 SVGAGI. Trimming took 6 bases from V and 10 from J, leaving 19 bases between them. CDR3 sequence: CASSAPERGRSPLHF. DNA of the CDR3: TGTGCCAGCAGCGCTCCCGAAAGGGGCCGGTCACCCCTCCACTTT.

This chain uses TRBV5-4 with TRBJ1-2; a possible D gene is TRBD1 (5 bases). The germline V and J ends were trimmed by 2 bases and 6 bases, with 11 bases remaining between them. CDR1 and CDR2 from the germline V gene are SGHNT and YYREEE (reference sequence). This CDR3 contains 13 residues. The CDR3 bases are TGTGCCAGCAGCTTAGGTCCAGGGAATGGCTACACCTTC. It specifies CASSLGPGNGYTF.

This rearrangement joins TRBV30 to TRBJ2-3, with 8 bases lining up with TRBD2. The germline V gene has CDR1 GTSNPN and CDR2 SVGIG (reference sequence). Trimming took 7 bases from V and 6 from J; bases not matched to a gene: 12. This CDR3 spans 14 amino acids. The CDR3, as DNA: TGTGCCTTAACAGCGGGGGCCCAGGGGGATACGCAGTATTTT. It codes for CALTAGAQGDTQYF.

The CDR3 coding sequence is TGTGCCACCTCGAAACAGGCTAATTCACCCCTCCACTTT. Its protein product is CATSKQANSPLHF. The chain recombines TRBV7-9 with TRBJ1-6, with a tentative D call TRBD1 (5 bases). The germline gives CDR1 SEHNR, CDR2 FQNEAQ (reference sequence). V lost 10 bases and J 6 bases, leaving 13 bases between the germline ends. This CDR3 has 13 amino acids.

The rearrangement links TRBV2 to TRBJ1-2; unclear D gene. The V and J ends lost 6 bases and 4 bases respectively, with 18 bases between them. The CDR3 runs 15 residues. Germline V gene lookup returns CDR1 SNHLY and CDR2 FYNNEI. CDR3: CASRDTSPLGYGYTF. CDR3 DNA sequence: TGTGCCAGCAGAGACACATCCCCACTCGGCTATGGCTACACCTTC.

The rearrangement joins TRBV5-1 to TRBJ2-7, with 9 bases matching TRBD1. V trimming: 2 bases; J trimming: 2 bases; junction bases outside the gene matches: 8. CDR1 is SGHRS, CDR2 YFSETQ, per germline. This CDR3 has 16 amino acids. In DNA form, the CDR3 reads TGCGCCAGCAGCTTAGTGCCCGGGACAGGGACCTACGAGCAGTACTTC. The encoded protein is CASSLVPGTGTYEQYF.